The 4 T cell receptor beta chains given below trace back to one sample, sequenced in a study of T cells in Graves' hyperthyroidism and ophthalmopathy. TCR beta CDR3 regions were amplified from RNA. The TCR CDR3 first-round RT-PCR relied on the HTBI primer set. Each CDR3 protein gets one entry after TCRdb re-called the multiplex PCR reads with MiXCR. Of about 640,000 distinct CDR3 sequences listed, less than 25% are singletons. Sequencing used blood. All receptors derive from a man aged 25-40 years with Graves' ophthalmopathy.

The genes are TRBV2 and TRBJ1-3; D ambiguous. The CDR3 length is 13 residues. Looked up from germline, CDR1 is SNHLY and CDR2 is FYNNEI. Deletions cut 8 bases from V and 1 base from J, with 9 bases between. This CDR3 reads CASAGFSGNTIYF. CDR3 nucleotides: TGTGCCAGCGCTGGGTTTTCTGGAAACACCATATATTTT.

This clonotype was counted many times. V and J are TRBV30 and TRBJ2-1; D is unclear. The CDR3 consists of 15 residues. Trimming shortened V by 8 bases and J by 2 bases, and 19 bases separated the two germline ends. Germline V gene data show CDR1 as GTSNPN and CDR2 as SVGIG (reference sequence). The CDR3 coding sequence is TGTGCCGCTGGAGACGGGCCCATTCCCTACAATGAGCAGTTCTTC. This encodes CAAGDGPIPYNEQFF.

The gene calls are TRBV4-2 and TRBJ1-1; 9 bases agree with TRBD1. Unmatched junction bases numbered 3, after V lost 0 bases and J lost 4 bases. The CDR3 consists of 15 residues. Germline CDR1 and CDR2: LGHNA and YNFKEQ. The CDR3 DNA follows: TGTGCCAGCAGCCAAGAGGTGACAGGGGGCACTGAAGCTTTCTTT. Its translation: CASSQEVTGGTEAFF.

The chain carries TRBV20-1 and TRBJ2-7, with 9 bases that match TRBD1. Per the germline V gene, CDR1 is DFQATT and CDR2 is SNEGSKA (reference sequence). The CDR3 covers 18 residues. The junction had 16 bases not matched to a gene; V was cut back by 0 bases and J by 4 bases. The CDR3 DNA follows: TGCAGTGCTAGAGACCTAACGTTGGTGGGGGACAGGGTTTACGAGCAGTACTTC. Protein: CSARDLTLVGDRVYEQYF.